A selection of T cell receptor beta chains follows, all from one sample in a study of blood T cell repertoires in COVID-19. Clones were read by immunoSEQ multiplex PCR, and TCRdb kept only the in-frame ones, dropping some. Here the sample spans fewer than 300,000 clones, approximately 90% being singletons. Sequenced sample: PBMCs or T cells enriched from blood (not recorded which). Receptors originate from a woman aged 25 to 39 who had recovered from COVID-19. The CDR3 runs from the conserved cysteine through the conserved F or W.

v_call: TRBV18
j_call: TRBJ2-7
cdr3_aa: CASSPGLAQLNEQYF

v_call: TRBV7-3
j_call: TRBJ1-6
cdr3_aa: CASSPSGGLNNSPLHF

v_call: TRBV24-1
j_call: TRBJ2-1
cdr3_aa: CATSDTSSGREGEQFF

v_call: TRBV7-9
j_call: TRBJ2-6
cdr3_aa: CASSFAWRDGANVLTF

v_call: TRBV3-1/TRBV3-2
j_call: TRBJ2-7
cdr3_aa: CASSQEWVGRNEQYF

v_call: TRBV7-9
j_call: TRBJ2-1
cdr3_aa: CASSRNIPGTEQFF

v_call: TRBV12-3/TRBV12-4
j_call: TRBJ1-5
cdr3_aa: CASSFAGVQPQHF

v_call: TRBV19
j_call: TRBJ2-1
cdr3_aa: CASRTLAGRIGEQFF

v_call: TRBV7-2
j_call: TRBJ1-2
cdr3_aa: CASLRDRGGYGYTF

v_call: TRBV4-2
j_call: TRBJ1-2
cdr3_aa: CASSPRAREEALEGYTF

v_call: TRBV28
j_call: TRBJ2-7
cdr3_aa: CASSSGTGVGEQYF

v_call: TRBV9
j_call: TRBJ2-2
cdr3_aa: CASSVRQMNTGELFF

v_call: TRBV6-5
j_call: TRBJ1-2
cdr3_aa: CASRQGLYGYTF

v_call: TRBV5-1
j_call: TRBJ2-1
cdr3_aa: CASKRERDNEQFF

v_call: TRBV15
j_call: TRBJ2-3
cdr3_aa: CATSRSLNGRATDTQYF

v_call: TRBV27
j_call: TRBJ1-2
cdr3_aa: CASSLSTGTSDYGYTF

v_call: TRBV5-1
j_call: TRBJ2-1
cdr3_aa: CASSLGTGGYNEQFF

v_call: TRBV24-1
j_call: TRBJ2-7
cdr3_aa: CATSDSGGGQGSEQYF

v_call: TRBV2
j_call: TRBJ2-3
cdr3_aa: CASVPGTSGGTQYF

v_call: TRBV11-2
j_call: TRBJ2-1
cdr3_aa: CASSLVAGQGYYNEQFF

v_call: TRBV7-8
j_call: TRBJ1-1
cdr3_aa: CASSFTDTRNTEAFF

v_call: TRBV5-1
j_call: TRBJ1-2
cdr3_aa: CASSYGQGASVSGYTF

v_call: TRBV19
j_call: TRBJ2-1
cdr3_aa: CASSILAGPKNEQFF

v_call: TRBV2
j_call: TRBJ2-7
cdr3_aa: CASSEDHNQYF

v_call: TRBV4-3
j_call: TRBJ2-1
cdr3_aa: CASSQGDSRNEQFF

v_call: TRBV19
j_call: TRBJ1-1
cdr3_aa: CASSGIRVGTEAFF

v_call: TRBV19
j_call: TRBJ2-2
cdr3_aa: CASIGSGRDTGELFF

v_call: TRBV6-5
j_call: TRBJ1-2
cdr3_aa: CASRPGQINYGYTF

v_call: TRBV28
j_call: TRBJ2-7
cdr3_aa: CASSSPLGLREQYF

v_call: TRBV6-2/TRBV6-3
j_call: TRBJ2-1
cdr3_aa: CASSTSGTSGGTHNEQFF

v_call: TRBV12-3/TRBV12-4
j_call: TRBJ1-2
cdr3_aa: CASIGPHYGYTF

v_call: TRBV7-9
j_call: TRBJ1-1
cdr3_aa: CASSYPSGQGGTEAFF

v_call: TRBV2
j_call: TRBJ2-7
cdr3_aa: CASRRDVGGISEQYF

v_call: TRBV6-2/TRBV6-3
j_call: TRBJ2-5
cdr3_aa: CASSWARRDNQETQYF

v_call: TRBV3-1/TRBV3-2
j_call: TRBJ1-1
cdr3_aa: CASSQDFGRENTEAFF

v_call: TRBV27
j_call: TRBJ2-2
cdr3_aa: CASSALAGSSKRGLFF

v_call: TRBV3-1/TRBV3-2
j_call: TRBJ2-7
cdr3_aa: CASSHEASSGRGLAEQYF

v_call: TRBV28
j_call: TRBJ2-7
cdr3_aa: CASSTSGRTYEQYF

v_call: TRBV14
j_call: TRBJ1-3
cdr3_aa: CASSPRTGGNTIYF

v_call: TRBV5-4
j_call: TRBJ1-3
cdr3_aa: CASSAGTGVAGNTIYF

v_call: TRBV4-3
j_call: TRBJ2-1
cdr3_aa: CASSQAILAGGEQFF

v_call: TRBV6-2/TRBV6-3
j_call: TRBJ1-1
cdr3_aa: CASSLPPPGQGATNTEAFF

v_call: TRBV5-7
j_call: TRBJ2-2
cdr3_aa: CASGGPDRVSAGELFF

v_call: TRBV11-2
j_call: TRBJ2-1
cdr3_aa: CASRVALSYNEQFF

v_call: TRBV11-2
j_call: TRBJ2-5
cdr3_aa: CASSLGWGEETQYF

v_call: TRBV10-3
j_call: TRBJ1-3
cdr3_aa: CAISDTDTGNTIYF

v_call: TRBV19
j_call: TRBJ1-2
cdr3_aa: CASSIGGGSVYGYTF

v_call: TRBV11-3
j_call: TRBJ2-1
cdr3_aa: CASSFQRGGEQFF

v_call: TRBV28
j_call: TRBJ1-4
cdr3_aa: CASKGGANEKLFF

v_call: TRBV7-9
j_call: TRBJ2-5
cdr3_aa: CASSPGTSGSKGETQYF

v_call: TRBV28
j_call: TRBJ1-5
cdr3_aa: CASSLAGANQPQHF

v_call: TRBV25-1
j_call: TRBJ1-6
cdr3_aa: CASSEYKESNSPLHF

v_call: TRBV27
j_call: TRBJ2-2
cdr3_aa: CASMAGGYTGELFF